Below are 10 T cell receptor beta chains sequenced from a single sample in a study of cytomegalovirus exposure and HLA in healthy donors. With 60 Vbeta and 13 Jbeta primers, the PCR was carried out. Libraries were prepared by immunoSEQ multiplex PCR; TCRdb keeps only in-frame clonotypes and omits some of them. The table has some 200,000 clones, 77% seen once. Sequenced material: PBMCs. Receptors were obtained from a woman aged 55-69 years in good health and CMV-seropositive.

The chain employs TRBV30 and TRBJ1-1, with D uncertain. Trimming removed 2 bases from V and 6 bases from J, with 4 bases in between. This CDR3 is built from 10 residues. Germline V gene data show CDR1 as GTSNPN and CDR2 as SVGIG (reference sequence). CDR3 protein: CAWSRAEAFF. CDR3 coding DNA: TGTGCCTGGAGTAGAGCTGAAGCTTTCTTT.

This sequence joins TRBV10-3 and TRBJ2-2; 7 bases fit TRBD1. The CDR3 loop spans 14 amino acids. V was clipped by 6 bases and J by 4 bases; unmatched bases: 5. Germline V lookup: CDR1 ENHRY, CDR2 SYGVKD. The CDR3 sequence is CAIRRQGTTGELFF. The CDR3 DNA reads TGTGCCATCAGAAGACAGGGTACCACCGGGGAGCTGTTTTTT.

This sequence joins TRBV7-8 and TRBJ1-3, with 9 bases lining up with TRBD1. Germline V gene sequence: CDR1 SGHVS, CDR2 FQNEAQ. The CDR3 spans 17 residues. The V segment lost 1 base and the J segment 0 bases; nucleotides outside the gene matches: 4. In DNA, the CDR3 is TGTGCCAGCAGCTTAGGGACAGGGGCTAGCTCTGGAAACACCATATATTTT. As protein: CASSLGTGASSGNTIYF.

V and J are TRBV29-1 and TRBJ1-2, with D maybe TRBD1 (6 bases). The germline CDR1 and CDR2 sequences are SQVTM and ANQGSEA. The CDR3 runs 12 residues. V was clipped by 0 bases and J by 8 bases, with 10 bases between them. CDR3 residues: CSVEEGAGGYTF. The CDR3, as DNA: TGCAGCGTTGAAGAGGGGGCTGGCGGCTACACCTTC.

The J gene is TRBJ2-1, the V gene TRBV7-9; D is perhaps TRBD2 (5 bases). The CDR3 is 15 residues long. From germline, CDR1 is SEHNR and CDR2 FQNEAQ (reference sequence). V shed 5 bases and J shed 4 bases, with 15 bases lying between them. The CDR3 DNA is TGTGCCAGCAGCCCCCGGAGCGGCCTATACAATGAGCAGTTCTTC. Protein sequence: CASSPRSGLYNEQFF.

The chain links TRBV7-7 to TRBJ2-1, with a possible D match to TRBD2 (6 bases). Trimming left V 3 bases short and J 8 bases short, with 14 bases between. Per germline, CDR1 SSHAT and CDR2 FNYEAQ (reference sequence). CDR3 length: 14 residues. For the CDR3, the DNA is TGTGCCAGCAGCTTGGGACTTCGCGGGGATGAGCAGTTCTTC. It yields the protein CASSLGLRGDEQFF.

The gene calls are TRBV10-2 and TRBJ2-7, with 11 positions matching TRBD1. The CDR3 totals 14 residues. The V gene's germline CDR1 is WSHSY and CDR2 SAAADI. Trimming cost V 6 bases and J 6 bases; bases outside gene matches: 7. The CDR3 region is CASSSQGTGGEQYF. CDR3 bases: TGCGCCAGCAGCTCGCAGGGGACAGGGGGCGAGCAGTACTTC.

This clone was counted a single time. In nucleotides, the CDR3 is TGTGCCAGCAGGGGAGGGACAGGGGATGAAAAACTGTTTTTT. Protein product: CASRGGTGDEKLFF. This chain links TRBV2 with TRBJ1-4, with 10 bases matching TRBD1. In germline, CDR1 is SNHLY, CDR2 FYNNEI. The junction had 4 bases not matched to a gene; V was cut back by 6 bases and J by 6 bases. The CDR3 is 14 residues long.

The J gene is TRBJ1-4, the V gene TRBV2, with 10 bases that match TRBD1. The CDR3 consists of 13 residues. The V gene end was trimmed by 7 bases and the J gene end by 7 bases; junction bases not matched to a gene: 3. The germline V gene encodes CDR1 SNHLY and CDR2 FYNNEI. The CDR3 DNA reads TGTGCCAGCACCCGGGACAGGGGTGAAAAACTGTTTTTT. This sequence encodes CASTRDRGEKLFF.

V and J are TRBV5-1 and TRBJ2-7, with a weak D call TRBD2 (6 bases). The CDR3 consists of 13 residues. Germline CDR1 and CDR2: SGHRS and YFSETQ. The ends were cut back, 2 bases at V and 11 bases at J, with 17 bases in the middle. CDR3 sequence: CASSFEDSGPEYF. DNA for the CDR3: TGCGCCAGCAGCTTCGAGGATAGCGGTCCAGAGTACTTC.